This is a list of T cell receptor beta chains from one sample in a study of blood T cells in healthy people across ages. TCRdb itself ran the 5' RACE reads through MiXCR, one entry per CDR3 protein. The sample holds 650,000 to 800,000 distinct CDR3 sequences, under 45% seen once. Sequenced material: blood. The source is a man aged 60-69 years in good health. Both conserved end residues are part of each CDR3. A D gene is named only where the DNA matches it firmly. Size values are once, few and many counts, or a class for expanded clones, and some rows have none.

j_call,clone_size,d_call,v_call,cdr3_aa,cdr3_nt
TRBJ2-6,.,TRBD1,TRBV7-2,CASRVPGQGMRSGANVLTF,TGTGCCTCCAGGGTGCCGGGACAGGGAATGCGCTCTGGGGCCAACGTCCTGACTTTC
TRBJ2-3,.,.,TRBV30,CAWRAEQTSTDAQYF,TGTGCCTGGAGGGCCGAACAGACCTCCACAGATGCGCAGTATTTT
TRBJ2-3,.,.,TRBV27,CASSFGGTDTQYF,TGTGCCAGCAGTTTTGGGGGCACAGATACGCAGTATTTT
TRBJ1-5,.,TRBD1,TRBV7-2,CASSLEPGGRGQPQHF,TGTGCCAGCAGCTTGGAACCAGGGGGCCGGGGGCAGCCCCAGCATTTT
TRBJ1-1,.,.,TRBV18,CASSPGLAEAFF,TGTGCCAGCTCACCCGGCTTGGCTGAAGCTTTCTTT
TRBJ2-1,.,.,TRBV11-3,CASSFSEAGNEQFF,TGTGCCAGCAGCTTCTCGGAGGCTGGCAATGAGCAGTTCTTC
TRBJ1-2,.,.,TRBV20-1,CSARDRTVDYGYTF,TGCAGCGCTAGAGATAGGACAGTAGACTATGGCTACACCTTC
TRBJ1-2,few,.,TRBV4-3,CASSQDTRGPTTNYGYTF,TGCGCCAGCAGCCAAGATACTCGGGGCCCGACGACTAACTATGGCTACACCTTC
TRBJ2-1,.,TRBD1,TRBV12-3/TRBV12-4,CASSLRDRGGGEQFF,TGTGCCAGCAGTTTGCGGGACAGGGGAGGTGGTGAGCAGTTCTTC
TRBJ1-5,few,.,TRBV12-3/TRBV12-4,CASSLGEHQPQHF,TGTGCCAGCAGTTTAGGGGAGCATCAGCCCCAGCATTTT
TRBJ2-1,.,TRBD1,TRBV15,CATSTRTGGFSEQFF,TGTGCCACCAGCACCCGGACAGGGGGCTTCAGTGAGCAGTTCTTC
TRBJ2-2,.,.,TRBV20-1,CSAETGYTGELFF,TGCAGTGCGGAGACTGGATACACCGGGGAGCTGTTTTTT
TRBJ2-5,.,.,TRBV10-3,CAISGAGRQETQYF,TGTGCCATCAGTGGGGCAGGTCGCCAAGAGACCCAGTACTTC
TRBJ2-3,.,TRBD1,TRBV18,CASSPAPIQGANKDTQYF,TGTGCCAGCTCACCAGCGCCAATACAGGGGGCAAACAAGGATACGCAGTATTTT
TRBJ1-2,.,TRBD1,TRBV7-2,CASSLGTALPGYTF,TGTGCCAGCAGCCTCGGGACAGCCCTCCCTGGCTACACCTTC
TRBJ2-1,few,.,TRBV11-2,CASSRQAYNEQFF,TGTGCCAGCAGCCGACAGGCCTACAATGAGCAGTTCTTC
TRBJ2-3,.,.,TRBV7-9,CASSTPDRAVGDTQYF,TGTGCCAGCAGCACTCCTGACCGGGCGGTGGGGGATACGCAGTATTTT
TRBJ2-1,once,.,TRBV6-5,CASSFGRDNEQFF,TGTGCCAGCAGTTTTGGCAGGGACAATGAGCAGTTCTTC
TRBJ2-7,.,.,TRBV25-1,CASSASPRYEQYF,TGTGCCAGCAGTGCTAGTCCGCGCTACGAGCAGTACTTC
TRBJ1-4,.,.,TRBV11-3,CASSGGSEKLFF,TGTGCCAGCAGCGGAGGGAGCGAAAAACTGTTTTTT
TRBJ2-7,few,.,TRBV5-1,CASSFTDASYEQYF,TGCGCCAGCAGCTTTACGGACGCCTCCTACGAGCAGTACTTC
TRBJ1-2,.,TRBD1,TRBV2,CASSAGQGVRYGYTF,TGTGCCAGCAGTGCGGGACAGGGGGTTCGGTATGGCTACACCTTC
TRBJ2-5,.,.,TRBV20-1,CSAKQAYQETQYF,TGCAGTGCCAAACAGGCGTACCAAGAGACCCAGTACTTC
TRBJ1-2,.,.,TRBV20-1,CSAARRSNYGYTF,TGCAGTGCCGCAAGGCGTTCTAACTATGGCTACACCTTC
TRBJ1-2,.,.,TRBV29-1,CSVERGNHGYTF,TGCAGCGTTGAAAGGGGGAACCATGGCTACACCTTC
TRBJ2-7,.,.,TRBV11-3,CASTQGGSYEQYF,TGTGCCAGCACCCAGGGTGGTTCGTACGAGCAGTACTTC
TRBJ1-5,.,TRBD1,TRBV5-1,CASSWDSDFPQHF,TGCGCCAGCAGCTGGGACAGTGACTTTCCCCAGCATTTT
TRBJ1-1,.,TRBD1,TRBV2,CASSSDRAIEAFF,TGTGCCAGCAGTTCAGACAGGGCTATTGAAGCTTTCTTT
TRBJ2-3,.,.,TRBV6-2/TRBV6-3,CASSYVQTDTQYF,TGTGCCAGCAGTTACGTCCAGACAGATACGCAGTATTTT